The text below deals with one T cell receptor beta chain. The antigen remains undetermined. Clones were sequenced by immunoSEQ multiplex PCR, and TCRdb holds only the in-frame ones, with some missing. The sample shows approximately 40,000 clones, around 78% of them seen only once. The data originate from a study of memory CD4+ T cells and cytomegalovirus serostatus. Study-level background: Healthy Belgian adult donors included roughly nine CMV-positive and some 24 CMV-negative people. Whole-study results and caveats: The CMV-associated TCR signature appears largely within the CD4+ memory repertoire. Median bootstrapped AUC for CMV status was about 0.96 originally, around 0.91 US-trained. CD4+ memory repertoires contained about 40% of the roughly 150 reported CMV TCRbeta sequences.

The sort gate was single viable CD3+CD4+CD8-CD45RO+ cells for memory CD4+ T cells. The receptor's source is an adult in good health and CMV-seronegative. Sequencing was performed on memory CD4+ T cells from blood.

Here the CDR3 DNA reads TGTGCCAGCAGTTTACGCGGGGTGGGGGGGCTCCAAGCTAACTATGGCTACACCTTC. It specifies CASSLRGVGGLQANYGYTF. The J gene is TRBJ1-2, the V gene TRBV27, with D possibly matching TRBD1 (6 bases). In germline, CDR1 is MNHEY, CDR2 SMNVEV (reference sequence). CDR3 length: 19 amino acids. Trimming took off 2 bases at V and 0 bases at J, with 22 bases between the two ends.